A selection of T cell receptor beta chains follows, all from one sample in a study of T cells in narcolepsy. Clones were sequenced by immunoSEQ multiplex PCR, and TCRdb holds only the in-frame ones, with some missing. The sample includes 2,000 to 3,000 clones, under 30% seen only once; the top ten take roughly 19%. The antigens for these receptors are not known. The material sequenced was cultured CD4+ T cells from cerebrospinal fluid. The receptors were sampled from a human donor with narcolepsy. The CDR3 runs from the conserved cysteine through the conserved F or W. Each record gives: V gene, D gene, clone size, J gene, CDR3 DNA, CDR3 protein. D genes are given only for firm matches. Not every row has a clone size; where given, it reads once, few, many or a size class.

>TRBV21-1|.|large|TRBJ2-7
TGTGCCAGCAGCAACCCCCAGCAGGGCGCCGAGCAGTACTTC
CASSNPQQGAEQYF
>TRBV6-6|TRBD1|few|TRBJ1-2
TGTGCCAGCAGTCGCGGACAGGGTGCCTATGGCTACACCTTC
CASSRGQGAYGYTF
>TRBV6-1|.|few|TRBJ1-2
TGTGCCAGCAGTTTCGGGTATGGCTACACCTTC
CASSFGYGYTF
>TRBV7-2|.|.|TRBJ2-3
TGTGCCAGCAGCTTAGTTAAGGCCCTAGGGACACCGCAGTATTTT
CASSLVKALGTPQYF
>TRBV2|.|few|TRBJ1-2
TGTGCCAGCAGTGAAGTGGGCTATGGCTACACCTTC
CASSEVGYGYTF
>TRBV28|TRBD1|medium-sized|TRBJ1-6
TGTGCCAGCAGTTTTCCCGGGACAGGGCGTTCACCCCTCCACTTT
CASSFPGTGRSPLHF
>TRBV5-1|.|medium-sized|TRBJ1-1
TGCGCCAGCAGCTTGTGGAATTCAGACACTGAAGCTTTCTTT
CASSLWNSDTEAFF
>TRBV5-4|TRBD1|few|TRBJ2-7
TGTGCCAGCAGCTTGGCCGAGGGGGCTAGGGAGTACTTC
CASSLAEGAREYF
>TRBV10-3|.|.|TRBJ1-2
TGTGCCATCAGTGGGTCGAACGCAGGTTATGGCTACACCTTC
CAISGSNAGYGYTF
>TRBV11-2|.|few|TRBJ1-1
TGTGCCAGCAGCCAGGAGGGGGGCACTGAAGCTTTCTTT
CASSQEGGTEAFF
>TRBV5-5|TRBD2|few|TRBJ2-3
TGCGCCAGCAGCCAAGTTTTACGGGGGGGCCGGGATACGCAGTATTTT
CASSQVLRGGRDTQYF
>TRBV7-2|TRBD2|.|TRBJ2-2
TGTGCCAGCAGCTTAAGGGTAGCGGGAGGTACCGGGGAGCTGTTTTTT
CASSLRVAGGTGELFF
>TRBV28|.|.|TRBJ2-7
TGTGCCAGCAGTCCTCCGGGGCAGGGATCCTACGAGCAGTACTTC
CASSPPGQGSYEQYF
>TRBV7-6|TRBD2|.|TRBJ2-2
TGTGCCAGCTTGGAGGCCTCCGGCAGCGGGGGGGCCGGGGAGCTGTTTTTT
CASLEASGSGGAGELFF
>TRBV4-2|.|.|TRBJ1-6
TGTGCCAGCAGCCTTGTAGCGACAGTGCTCTCACCCCTCCACTTT
CASSLVATVLSPLHF
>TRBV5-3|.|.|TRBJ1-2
TGTGCCAGCAGCGGGTCCAGGGAAGGCAACTATGGCTACACCTTC
CASSGSREGNYGYTF
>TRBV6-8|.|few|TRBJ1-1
TGTGCCAGCAGTTTCCATAGGACTTCGAACACTGAAGCTTTCTTT
CASSFHRTSNTEAFF
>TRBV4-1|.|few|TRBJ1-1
TGCGCCAGCAGCCAAGCGGTATGGAACACTGAAGCTTTCTTT
CASSQAVWNTEAFF
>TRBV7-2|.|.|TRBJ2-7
TGTGCCAGCAGCTCGGTCAGGGGAGGCGAGCAGTACTTC
CASSSVRGGEQYF
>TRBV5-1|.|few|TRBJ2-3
TGTGCCAGCAGCTCCGATTCAGATACGCAGTATTTT
CASSSDSDTQYF
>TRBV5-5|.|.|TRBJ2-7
TGTGCCAGCAGCACAGGTTCCTACGAGCAGTACTTC
CASSTGSYEQYF
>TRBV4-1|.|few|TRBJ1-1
TGCGCCAGCAGCCACCAAGTGGGGGTAACGAACACTGAAGCTTTCTTT
CASSHQVGVTNTEAFF
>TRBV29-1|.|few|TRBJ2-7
TGCAGCGGACTAAAAAACACCTACGAGCAGTACTTC
CSGLKNTYEQYF
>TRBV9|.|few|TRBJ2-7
TGTGCCAGCAGTGGGGGGTTTCCCTACGAGCAGTACTTC
CASSGGFPYEQYF
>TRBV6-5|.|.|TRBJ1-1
TGTGCCAGCAGTTACCCCGAGAGAAACACTGAAGCTTTCTTT
CASSYPERNTEAFF
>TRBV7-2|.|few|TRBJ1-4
TGCGCCAGCAGCCAAGATTTCAGGGGTAACGAAAAACTGTTTTTT
CASSQDFRGNEKLFF
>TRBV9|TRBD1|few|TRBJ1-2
TGTGCCAGCAGCCAAGGTGCACAGGGGGGAGGCTACACCTTC
CASSQGAQGGGYTF
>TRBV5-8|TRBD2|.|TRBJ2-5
TGTGCCAGCAGTCCTCGGGGGGGAACCTTCCAAGAGACCCAGTACTTC
CASSPRGGTFQETQYF
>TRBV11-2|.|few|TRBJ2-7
TGTGCCAGCAGCACCGGTGCCCTCTTCGGCTACGAGCAGTACTTC
CASSTGALFGYEQYF
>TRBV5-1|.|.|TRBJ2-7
TGCGCCAGCAGCTTGGATCGAACCTACGAGCAGTACTTC
CASSLDRTYEQYF
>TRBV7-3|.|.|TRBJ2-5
TGTGCCAGCAGCTTAGTGGGACCCAGGGGAGAGACCCAGTACTTC
CASSLVGPRGETQYF
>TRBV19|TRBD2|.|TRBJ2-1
TGTGCCAGTAGTAATCCAGGACTAGCGGGAAAAAATGAGCAGTTCTTC
CASSNPGLAGKNEQFF
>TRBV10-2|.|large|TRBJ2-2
TGCGCCAGCAATGGCGGGGATAATGCTGGCGGGGAGCTGTTTTTT
CASNGGDNAGGELFF
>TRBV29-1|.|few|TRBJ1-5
TGCATCGTTTCACAGGACAGAAGCAATCAGCCCCAGCATTTT
CIVSQDRSNQPQHF
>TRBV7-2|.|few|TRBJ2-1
TGTGCCAGCAGCTTAGGTTCTGGCGGTTCCCCCTACAATGAGCAGTTCTTC
CASSLGSGGSPYNEQFF
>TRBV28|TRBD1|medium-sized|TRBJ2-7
TGTGCCAGCAGTTTATGGCACAGGGGGCAGGCGGGGCAGTACTTC
CASSLWHRGQAGQYF
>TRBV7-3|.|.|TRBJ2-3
TGCGCCAGCAGCCAAGGTCCGTTCTCTAGCACAGATACGCAGTATTTT
CASSQGPFSSTDTQYF
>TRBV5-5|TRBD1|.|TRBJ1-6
TGTGCCAGCGGAGGGGCGACAGGGCCCCTCCACTTT
CASGGATGPLHF
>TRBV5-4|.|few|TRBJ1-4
TGTGCCAGCAGCCCAGGAGTTGGGGCGCCGGGTGAAAAACTGTTTTTT
CASSPGVGAPGEKLFF
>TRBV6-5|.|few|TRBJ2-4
TGTGCCAGCAGCTTCACAGATCTAGCCAAAAACATTCAGTACTTC
CASSFTDLAKNIQYF
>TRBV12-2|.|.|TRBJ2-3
TGTGCCAGCAGCGTCCAGGGGGGGAACACAGATACGCAGTATTTT
CASSVQGGNTDTQYF
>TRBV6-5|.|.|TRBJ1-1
TGTGCGAGCAGTTTCCATAGGACTTCGAACTCTGAAGCTTTCTTT
CASSFHRTSNSEAFF
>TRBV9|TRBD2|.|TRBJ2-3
TGTGCCAGCAGCGTAGCAGCGGGAGGGCCCACAGATACGCAGTATTTT
CASSVAAGGPTDTQYF
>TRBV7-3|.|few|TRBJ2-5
TGTGCCAGCAGGCTAGCGAGCGCGGAGACCCAGTACTTC
CASRLASAETQYF
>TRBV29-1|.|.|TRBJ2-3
TGCAGCGTTGTGCGGACAAGCACAGATACGCAGTATTTT
CSVVRTSTDTQYF
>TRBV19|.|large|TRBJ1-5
TGTGCCAGTAGTATAGATTCAGGGAGCAATCAGCCCCAGCATTTT
CASSIDSGSNQPQHF
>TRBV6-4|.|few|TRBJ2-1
TGTGCCAGCAGCGCGGCCGGGACCAACAACAATGAGCAGTTCTTC
CASSAAGTNNNEQFF
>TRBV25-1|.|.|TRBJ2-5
TGTGCCAGCAGCTTAAGGTTAGGGCGGGAGACCCAGTACTTC
CASSLRLGRETQYF
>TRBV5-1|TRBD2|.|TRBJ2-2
TGCGCCAGCAGCTTTTATCGGGGGGCCGGGGAGCTGTTTTTT
CASSFYRGAGELFF